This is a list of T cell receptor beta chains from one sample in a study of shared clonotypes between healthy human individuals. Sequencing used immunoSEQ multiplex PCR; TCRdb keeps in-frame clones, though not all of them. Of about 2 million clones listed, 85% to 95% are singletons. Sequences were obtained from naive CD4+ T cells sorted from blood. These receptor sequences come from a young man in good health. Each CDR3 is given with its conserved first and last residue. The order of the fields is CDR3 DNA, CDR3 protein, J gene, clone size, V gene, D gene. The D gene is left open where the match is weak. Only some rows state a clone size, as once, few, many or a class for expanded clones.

CDR3nt: TGTGCCAGCAGCCCCCAACAGGGGACGGCGACCCAGTACTTC
CDR3aa: CASSPQQGTATQYF
j_gene: TRBJ2-5
abundance: .
v_gene: TRBV11-2
d_gene: TRBD1

CDR3nt: TGTGCCAGCAGTTACGTGGGGAAGGGGAACCAAGAGACCCAGTACTTC
CDR3aa: CASSYVGKGNQETQYF
j_gene: TRBJ2-5
abundance: .
v_gene: TRBV6-5
d_gene: .

CDR3nt: TGTGCCAGCAGACCCAACGAAGGGGCCTCTGGAAACACCATATATTTT
CDR3aa: CASRPNEGASGNTIYF
j_gene: TRBJ1-3
abundance: .
v_gene: TRBV2
d_gene: .

CDR3nt: TGTGCCAGCAAAGGGGGAGGCTCGGGGACCGGGGAGCTGTTTTTT
CDR3aa: CASKGGGSGTGELFF
j_gene: TRBJ2-2
abundance: once
v_gene: TRBV28
d_gene: .

CDR3nt: TGTGCCAGTAGTCCGGGACAGTACAATCAGCCCCAGCATTTT
CDR3aa: CASSPGQYNQPQHF
j_gene: TRBJ1-5
abundance: .
v_gene: TRBV19
d_gene: TRBD1

CDR3nt: TGTGCCAGCACCTATGGAGTGAATAATTCACCCCTCCACTTT
CDR3aa: CASTYGVNNSPLHF
j_gene: TRBJ1-6
abundance: .
v_gene: TRBV6-6
d_gene: .

CDR3nt: TGTGCCAGCAGGACGGGACAGGGGGCCTACAATGAGCAGTTCTTC
CDR3aa: CASRTGQGAYNEQFF
j_gene: TRBJ2-1
abundance: .
v_gene: TRBV7-2
d_gene: TRBD1

CDR3nt: TGTGCCAGCATTTGGGGGCGGGAGTCCTATAGCGGGAGAGGTTCCTACGAGCAGTACTTC
CDR3aa: CASIWGRESYSGRGSYEQYF
j_gene: TRBJ2-7
abundance: .
v_gene: TRBV5-4
d_gene: TRBD2

CDR3nt: TGTGCCAGCAGGTATCAGGGGACCAATCAGCCCCAGCATTTT
CDR3aa: CASRYQGTNQPQHF
j_gene: TRBJ1-5
abundance: .
v_gene: TRBV6-6
d_gene: .

CDR3nt: TGTGCCAGCAGTGAAGTCGGGGGGACTTTTAACACCGGGGAGCTGTTTTTT
CDR3aa: CASSEVGGTFNTGELFF
j_gene: TRBJ2-2
abundance: once
v_gene: TRBV6-1
d_gene: TRBD2

CDR3nt: TGCGCCAGCAGTTTGGGGGACAGGGGTACCGCGGAGACCCAGTACTTC
CDR3aa: CASSLGDRGTAETQYF
j_gene: TRBJ2-5
abundance: .
v_gene: TRBV5-1
d_gene: TRBD1

CDR3nt: TGTGCCAGCAGCTTAAAAGGGGTCCCTGGCTACACCTTC
CDR3aa: CASSLKGVPGYTF
j_gene: TRBJ1-2
abundance: .
v_gene: TRBV5-5
d_gene: .

CDR3nt: TGTGCCTGGTTAGAAGCCAGGGGCTACAATGAGCAGTTCTTC
CDR3aa: CAWLEARGYNEQFF
j_gene: TRBJ2-1
abundance: .
v_gene: TRBV30
d_gene: .

CDR3nt: TGTGCCAGCAGCCGAGGCGGACCTTCCTACGAGCAGTACTTC
CDR3aa: CASSRGGPSYEQYF
j_gene: TRBJ2-7
abundance: .
v_gene: TRBV5-8
d_gene: .

CDR3nt: TGTGCCAGCAGTGAATTTGGTGGAGGGGTTGAAGCTTTCTTT
CDR3aa: CASSEFGGGVEAFF
j_gene: TRBJ1-1
abundance: .
v_gene: TRBV25-1
d_gene: .

CDR3nt: TGTGCCTTTGCGGGCGGACAGAGTTCACCCCTCCACTTT
CDR3aa: CAFAGGQSSPLHF
j_gene: TRBJ1-6
abundance: few
v_gene: TRBV30
d_gene: .

CDR3nt: TGTGCCAGTAGTATAATCGGGCTAGCGCAGAATGAGCAGTTCTTC
CDR3aa: CASSIIGLAQNEQFF
j_gene: TRBJ2-1
abundance: .
v_gene: TRBV19
d_gene: .

CDR3nt: TGTGCCAGCAGCCGGGGACAGAGCGGTAACACCATATATTTT
CDR3aa: CASSRGQSGNTIYF
j_gene: TRBJ1-3
abundance: .
v_gene: TRBV11-3
d_gene: TRBD1

CDR3nt: TGTGCAAGTCGCTTTTTGAAAAAGGAGGTCTATGGCTACACCTTC
CDR3aa: CASRFLKKEVYGYTF
j_gene: TRBJ1-2
abundance: .
v_gene: TRBV12-2
d_gene: .

CDR3nt: TGTGCCAGTAGTATGGGACAGGTAGTTCAGCCCCAGCATTTT
CDR3aa: CASSMGQVVQPQHF
j_gene: TRBJ1-5
abundance: .
v_gene: TRBV19
d_gene: TRBD1

CDR3nt: TGCGCCAGCAGCTTAAGGGCCGCCGAGGGAAGCTCCTACGAGCAGTACTTC
CDR3aa: CASSLRAAEGSSYEQYF
j_gene: TRBJ2-7
abundance: .
v_gene: TRBV5-1
d_gene: .

CDR3nt: TGTGCTAGCAGCCCCCGGACAGGGGGCTTCAATGAGCAGTTCTTC
CDR3aa: CASSPRTGGFNEQFF
j_gene: TRBJ2-1
abundance: .
v_gene: TRBV7-7
d_gene: TRBD1

CDR3nt: TGTGCCAGCAGTTTAGATCAGCCCCAGCATTTT
CDR3aa: CASSLDQPQHF
j_gene: TRBJ1-5
abundance: .
v_gene: TRBV6-6
d_gene: .

CDR3nt: TGTGCCAGCAGTGAAGGGGGACAGGGGTATGAAAAACTGTTTTTT
CDR3aa: CASSEGGQGYEKLFF
j_gene: TRBJ1-4
abundance: .
v_gene: TRBV2
d_gene: TRBD1

CDR3nt: TGTGCCAGCAGCCGGGGGATAGGTCAGCCCCAGCATTTT
CDR3aa: CASSRGIGQPQHF
j_gene: TRBJ1-5
abundance: once
v_gene: TRBV6-5
d_gene: .

CDR3nt: TGCGCCAGCAGTGAGGCTAGCGGGAGTTACTCCTACGAGCAGTACTTC
CDR3aa: CASSEASGSYSYEQYF
j_gene: TRBJ2-7
abundance: .
v_gene: TRBV10-1
d_gene: TRBD2

CDR3nt: TGTGCTAGCAGCCTCCAGACAACAGATACGCAGTATTTT
CDR3aa: CASSLQTTDTQYF
j_gene: TRBJ2-3
abundance: once
v_gene: TRBV7-7
d_gene: .

CDR3nt: TGTGCCTGGACTAGCGGGACCTACGAGCAGTACTTC
CDR3aa: CAWTSGTYEQYF
j_gene: TRBJ2-7
abundance: .
v_gene: TRBV30
d_gene: TRBD2

CDR3nt: TGTGCCAGCAGCGGACCGGGCAACATTCAGTACTTC
CDR3aa: CASSGPGNIQYF
j_gene: TRBJ2-4
abundance: once
v_gene: TRBV11-3
d_gene: .

CDR3nt: TGTGCCAGCAGTTTACGGTATGGCTACACCTTC
CDR3aa: CASSLRYGYTF
j_gene: TRBJ1-2
abundance: .
v_gene: TRBV27
d_gene: .

CDR3nt: TGTGCCATCAGTGCTGGGCAGGGCAATGAGCAGTTCTTC
CDR3aa: CAISAGQGNEQFF
j_gene: TRBJ2-1
abundance: .
v_gene: TRBV10-3
d_gene: .

CDR3nt: TGTGCCAGCAGCCATCTCGAGCGGGGGATAGAGACCCAGTACTTC
CDR3aa: CASSHLERGIETQYF
j_gene: TRBJ2-5
abundance: .
v_gene: TRBV4-2
d_gene: TRBD2

CDR3nt: TGTGCCAGCTCACCCCCCAGCGGGGGGGCGAACACCGGGGAGCTGTTTTTT
CDR3aa: CASSPPSGGANTGELFF
j_gene: TRBJ2-2
abundance: .
v_gene: TRBV18
d_gene: TRBD2

CDR3nt: TGCGCCAGCGGCCCTGCCGGGGGCAATCAGCCCCAGCATTTT
CDR3aa: CASGPAGGNQPQHF
j_gene: TRBJ1-5
abundance: few
v_gene: TRBV4-1
d_gene: .

CDR3nt: TGTGCCAGCAGTAGGTACAGAGAGGATGGCTACACCTTC
CDR3aa: CASSRYREDGYTF
j_gene: TRBJ1-2
abundance: .
v_gene: TRBV6-6
d_gene: .

CDR3nt: TGTGCCAGCGTAGATGGTCAAGGAAGTCAGCCCCAGCATTTT
CDR3aa: CASVDGQGSQPQHF
j_gene: TRBJ1-5
abundance: .
v_gene: TRBV19
d_gene: .

CDR3nt: TGTGCCAGTTACAGGGGGCGCGCCGGTCAGCCCCAGCATTTT
CDR3aa: CASYRGRAGQPQHF
j_gene: TRBJ1-5
abundance: .
v_gene: TRBV6-5
d_gene: TRBD1

CDR3nt: TGCAGCGTATCCACAGGGGATCAGCCCCAGCATTTT
CDR3aa: CSVSTGDQPQHF
j_gene: TRBJ1-5
abundance: .
v_gene: TRBV29-1
d_gene: TRBD1

CDR3nt: TGTGCCAGCAGCTTAGGAACTAGTATTAGCACAGATACGCAGTATTTT
CDR3aa: CASSLGTSISTDTQYF
j_gene: TRBJ2-3
abundance: .
v_gene: TRBV7-8
d_gene: .

CDR3nt: TGTGCCAGCAGCTCAAGACAGCCCCCCGGGATCTTC
CDR3aa: CASSSRQPPGIF
j_gene: TRBJ2-1
abundance: .
v_gene: TRBV5-6
d_gene: .

CDR3nt: TGCAGCGTTGCCCGGACAGACATGAACACTGAAGCTTTCTTT
CDR3aa: CSVARTDMNTEAFF
j_gene: TRBJ1-1
abundance: .
v_gene: TRBV29-1
d_gene: .

CDR3nt: TGTGCCAGCAGCTGGACAGGGGCAACCCTACTACTTAATGAAAAACTGTTTTTT
CDR3aa: CASSWTGATLLLNEKLFF
j_gene: TRBJ1-4
abundance: .
v_gene: TRBV7-2
d_gene: TRBD1

CDR3nt: TGTGCCAGCAGCCGGGCAGGGGATACGCAGTATTTT
CDR3aa: CASSRAGDTQYF
j_gene: TRBJ2-3
abundance: .
v_gene: TRBV7-9
d_gene: .

CDR3nt: TGTGCCAGCTCACCAGCTCGGAGCGCTGGGGCCAACGTCCTGACTTTC
CDR3aa: CASSPARSAGANVLTF
j_gene: TRBJ2-6
abundance: .
v_gene: TRBV18
d_gene: .

CDR3nt: TGCGCCAGCAGCTTGGGGACAGGGTTCGGATATAATTCACCCCTCCACTTT
CDR3aa: CASSLGTGFGYNSPLHF
j_gene: TRBJ1-6
abundance: .
v_gene: TRBV5-1
d_gene: TRBD1

CDR3nt: TGTGCCAACCCGTCACAGGGGTACTGGAACTATGGCTACACCTTC
CDR3aa: CANPSQGYWNYGYTF
j_gene: TRBJ1-2
abundance: .
v_gene: TRBV6-1
d_gene: TRBD1

CDR3nt: TGTGCCAGCAGCTTGGGGCAGACGTTCCCTAGCGGCACAGATACGCAGTATTTT
CDR3aa: CASSLGQTFPSGTDTQYF
j_gene: TRBJ2-3
abundance: .
v_gene: TRBV5-4
d_gene: .

CDR3nt: TGTGCCAGCAGCTTAGAACGGGGCCCTAACACTGAAGCTTTCTTT
CDR3aa: CASSLERGPNTEAFF
j_gene: TRBJ1-1
abundance: .
v_gene: TRBV11-2
d_gene: .

CDR3nt: TGTGCCAGCTCACCCACCCCCGGACAGATCTATGGCTACACCTTC
CDR3aa: CASSPTPGQIYGYTF
j_gene: TRBJ1-2
abundance: .
v_gene: TRBV18
d_gene: .

CDR3nt: TGTGCCAGCAGGAGAGGATCCGGCGGGGGGAATGAAAAACTGTTTTTT
CDR3aa: CASRRGSGGGNEKLFF
j_gene: TRBJ1-4
abundance: .
v_gene: TRBV2
d_gene: .

CDR3nt: TGTGCCTGGAGTGCCAGGACTGCCCCCTCCTACAATGAGCAGTTCTTC
CDR3aa: CAWSARTAPSYNEQFF
j_gene: TRBJ2-1
abundance: .
v_gene: TRBV30
d_gene: .

CDR3nt: TGTGCCAGCAGTTACTCTTTGGAGGCCGCCGCCTACGAGCAGTACTTC
CDR3aa: CASSYSLEAAAYEQYF
j_gene: TRBJ2-7
abundance: .
v_gene: TRBV6-7
d_gene: .

CDR3nt: TGTGCCAGCAGTGAGCAGGAGAGCTCCTACAATGAGCAGTTCTTC
CDR3aa: CASSEQESSYNEQFF
j_gene: TRBJ2-1
abundance: .
v_gene: TRBV6-4
d_gene: .

CDR3nt: TGTGCCTGGAGTTCCCAGTTGTATGGCTACACCTTC
CDR3aa: CAWSSQLYGYTF
j_gene: TRBJ1-2
abundance: .
v_gene: TRBV30
d_gene: .

CDR3nt: TGTGCCAGCAGCTTTTCTAGCGGGAGGACCACAGATACGCAGTATTTT
CDR3aa: CASSFSSGRTTDTQYF
j_gene: TRBJ2-3
abundance: .
v_gene: TRBV7-6
d_gene: TRBD2